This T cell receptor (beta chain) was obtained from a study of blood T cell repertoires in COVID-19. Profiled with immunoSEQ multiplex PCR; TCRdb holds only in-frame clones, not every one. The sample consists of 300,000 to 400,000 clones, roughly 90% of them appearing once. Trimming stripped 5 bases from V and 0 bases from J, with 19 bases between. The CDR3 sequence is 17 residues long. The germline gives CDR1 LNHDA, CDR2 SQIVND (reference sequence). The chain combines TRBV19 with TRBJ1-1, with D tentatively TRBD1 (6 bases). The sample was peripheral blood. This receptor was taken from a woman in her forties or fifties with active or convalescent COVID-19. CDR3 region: CASSPRQGHPMNTEAFF. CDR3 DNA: TGTGCCAGTAGTCCCCGCCAGGGACACCCGATGAACACTGAAGCTTTCTTT. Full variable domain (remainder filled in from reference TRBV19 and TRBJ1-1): DGGITQSPKYLFRKEGQNVTLSCEQNLNHDAMYWYRQDPGQGLRLIYYSQIVNDFQKGDIAEGYSVSREKKESFPLTVTSAQKNPTAFYLCASSPRQGHPMNTEAFFGQGTRLTVV.